The 31 T cell receptor beta chains below come from one sample, sequenced in a study of T cell responses to AZD1222 COVID-19 vaccine. The table came from immunoSEQ multiplex PCR; TCRdb's copy has only in-frame clones and leaves some out. The sample lists some 120,000 clones; about 90% were seen once. The sample here was peripheral blood, taken on day 0 of AZD1222 vaccination. Receptors originate from an adult in good health.

The chain links TRBV10-1 to TRBJ1-5; TRBD1 agrees at 9 bases. This CDR3 contains 15 residues. V was pared by 0 bases and J by 7 bases, with 4 bases of the junction left unmatched. Germline lookup yields CDR1 WNHNN and CDR2 SYGVQD (reference sequence). CDR3 residues: CASSESGTGPQPQHF. CDR3 bases: TGCGCCAGCAGTGAGTCAGGGACAGGGCCCCAGCCCCAGCATTTT.

The chain employs TRBV12-3 or TRBV12-4 and TRBJ2-4, with D unclear. V lost 6 bases to trimming and J lost 1 base, with 7 bases between them. The CDR3 has 13 amino acids. The CDR3 region is CASSSGAKNIQYF. The DNA of the CDR3 is TGTGCCAGCAGCTCCGGGGCCAAAAACATTCAGTACTTC.

This clone was recorded only once. This sequence joins TRBV19 and TRBJ1-2; 10 bases are a match to TRBD1. The CDR3 runs to 14 residues. Germline-derived CDR1 and CDR2 are LNHDA and SQIVND (reference sequence). After removal of 7 bases from V and 4 bases from J, the junction contained 6 bases not matched to a gene. CDR3 in DNA: TGTGCCAGTACCGACAGGGGGCAGGCCTATGGCTACACCTTC. This encodes CASTDRGQAYGYTF.

In this sample, this clone turned up once. The chain employs TRBV7-2 and TRBJ1-5, with D hard to call. Looked up from germline, CDR1 is SGHTA and CDR2 is FQGNSA. This CDR3 comprises 13 residues. The ends were cut back, 5 bases at V and 0 bases at J, with 5 bases in the middle. The CDR3 reads CASSKGSNQPQHF. Written as DNA, the CDR3 is TGTGCCAGCAGCAAAGGTAGCAATCAGCCCCAGCATTTT.

The CDR3 protein is CATSWGGVRKTQYF. DNA of the CDR3: TGTGCCACTTCCTGGGGGGGAGTTCGCAAGACCCAGTACTTC. The rearrangement uses TRBV15 and TRBJ2-5, with TRBD2 matching over 7 bases. CDR3 length equals 14 residues. J was trimmed by 6 bases and V by 9 bases; bases with no gene match: 13. CDR1 is LNHNV and CDR2 is YYDKDF in the germline V gene (reference sequence).

This chain joins TRBV6-5 and TRBJ2-7, with 8 bases that match TRBD1. The V gene end was trimmed by 0 bases and the J gene end by 2 bases; junction bases not matched to a gene: 3. The CDR3 covers 15 residues. CDR1 MNHEY and CDR2 SVGAGI come from the germline V gene. The CDR3 sequence: CASSYSGQAAYEQYF. CDR3 nucleotide sequence: TGTGCCAGCAGTTACTCGGGACAGGCGGCCTACGAGCAGTACTTC.

This clone was picked up one time. The chain has TRBV10-3 and TRBJ1-2, with TRBD1 identical over 9 bases. This CDR3 contains 14 residues. Trimming at V came to 7 bases and at J to 7 bases, leaving 10 bases not matched to a gene. The germline V gene encodes CDR1 ENHRY and CDR2 SYGVKD. CDR3 sequence: CAITTLQGAGGYTF. CDR3 nucleotides: TGTGCCATCACAACCTTACAGGGGGCTGGTGGCTACACCTTC.

The chain joins TRBV5-1 to TRBJ2-1; 8 bases are a match to TRBD1. V was pared by 2 bases and J by 5 bases, with 6 bases of the junction left unmatched. The CDR3 has 15 residues. Germline assignment: CDR1 SGHRS and CDR2 YFSETQ. For the CDR3, the DNA is TGCGCCAGCAGCTTACAGGGGGTCGGGAACAATGAGCAGTTCTTC. It encodes CASSLQGVGNNEQFF.

The CDR3: CASSPSGFSNTEAFF. The CDR3, as DNA: TGTGCCAGCAGCCCGTCGGGGTTCTCGAACACTGAAGCTTTCTTT. The chain is built from TRBV5-4 and TRBJ1-1; D remains ambiguous. The V gene lost 4 bases and the J gene lost 1 base, with 14 bases spanning the gap. The CDR3 covers 15 residues. Germline CDR1 and CDR2: SGHNT and YYREEE (reference sequence).

The chain combines TRBV11-2 with TRBJ2-5; D unclear. Trimming took 2 bases from V and 5 from J, leaving 9 bases between them. Per germline, CDR1 SGHAT and CDR2 FQNNGV. The CDR3 extends over 13 amino acids. Here the CDR3 DNA reads TGTGCCAGCAGCTTAAGGATGGGGGAGACCCAGTACTTC. Translation: CASSLRMGETQYF.

This clone was seen only once. V gene TRBV14 combines with J gene TRBJ1-1; TRBD1 might be the D (5 bases). The CDR3 has 13 amino acids. CDR1 and CDR2 from the germline V gene are SGHDN and FVKESK. Trimming removed 4 bases at V and 1 base at J, with 7 bases between. This CDR3 reads CASSRQWNTEAFF. Written as DNA, the CDR3 is TGTGCCAGCAGCCGACAGTGGAACACTGAAGCTTTCTTT.

The chain links TRBV7-2 to TRBJ1-2; D ambiguous. The germline V and J ends were trimmed by 7 bases and 8 bases, with 11 bases remaining between them. Germline V gene lookup returns CDR1 SGHTA and CDR2 FQGNSA. The CDR3 has 11 residues. This chain's CDR3 is CASTVESGYTF. The CDR3 DNA is TGTGCCAGCACCGTGGAATCCGGCTACACCTTC.

This clone was observed a single time. V gene TRBV24-1 combines with J gene TRBJ2-1; 7 bases map to TRBD1. This CDR3 has 14 residues. V was pared by 3 bases and J by 7 bases, with 5 bases of the junction left unmatched. Germline V gene data show CDR1 as KGHDR and CDR2 as SFDVKD. The CDR3 loop is CATSDDDRVNEQFF. The CDR3 region has the DNA TGTGCCACCAGTGATGATGACAGGGTTAATGAGCAGTTCTTC.

V usage is TRBV27 and J usage is TRBJ2-7; the match to TRBD1 covers 9 bases. CDR3 length: 16 amino acids. The ends lost 0 bases at V and 5 bases at J; junction bases unmatched: 8. The germline V gene has CDR1 MNHEY and CDR2 SMNVEV (reference sequence). The CDR3 is CASSLSSGQGFNEQYF. In DNA, the CDR3 is TGTGCCAGCAGTTTATCGTCGGGACAGGGTTTCAACGAGCAGTACTTC.

In this sample, this clone turned up once. This chain connects TRBV3-1 (or the pseudogene TRBV3-2) to TRBJ1-2; 7 bases match TRBD1. Germline assignment: CDR1 LGHDT and CDR2 YNNKEL (reference sequence). The CDR3 is 18 residues long. The J segment lost 2 bases and the V segment lost 1 base, leaving 13 bases of the junction unmatched. CDR3 nucleotide sequence: TGTGCCAGCAGCCAAGTGAGTGGGACAGCCCGCAGGAACTATGGCTACACCTTC. It encodes CASSQVSGTARRNYGYTF.

The rearrangement links TRBV6-5 to TRBJ1-3; D might be TRBD1 (6 bases). In germline, CDR1 is MNHEY, CDR2 SVGAGI. This CDR3 contains 16 residues. The V gene lost 2 bases and the J gene lost 1 base, with 12 bases spanning the gap. The CDR3 DNA sequence: TGTGCCAGCAGTTACGGCACAGGGATTTCTGGAAACACCATATATTTT. It yields the protein CASSYGTGISGNTIYF.

The chain is built from TRBV6-5 and TRBJ1-5, with 7 bases lining up with TRBD1. The CDR3 has 13 amino acids. Germline loops: CDR1 MNHEY, CDR2 SVGAGI. V shed 6 bases, J shed 5 bases, and the junction held 4 bases outside the gene matches. As DNA, the CDR3 is TGTGCCAGCAGGACAGGGAAGCATCAGCCCCAGCATTTT. Its translation: CASRTGKHQPQHF.

The rearrangement joins TRBV7-9 to TRBJ2-3; 9 bases are shared with TRBD2. The CDR3 is 14 amino acids. The V gene end was trimmed by 6 bases and the J gene end by 2 bases; junction bases not matched to a gene: 3. Per germline, CDR1 SEHNR and CDR2 FQNEAQ (reference sequence). Here the CDR3 DNA reads TGTGCCAGCAGGACTAGCGGAAACACAGATACGCAGTATTTT. This codes for CASRTSGNTDTQYF.

The CDR3 DNA is TGTGCCTGGAGTTACAGTAGCAATCAGCCCCAGCATTTT. Translation gives CAWSYSSNQPQHF. The chain has TRBV30 and TRBJ1-5; D unresolved. This CDR3 has 13 amino acids. The V end was cut by 2 bases, the J end by 0 bases, with 5 bases between. The germline CDR1 and CDR2 sequences are GTSNPN and SVGIG (reference sequence).

The chain carries TRBV7-3 and TRBJ2-3, with D uncertain. Deletions cut 4 bases from V and 3 bases from J, with 11 bases between. Germline V CDR1 and CDR2: SGHTA, FQGTGA. The CDR3 sequence is 14 residues long. The CDR3 DNA sequence: TGTGCCAGCAGCTCCCAGACTGGGACAGATACGCAGTATTTT. Translated, it gives CASSSQTGTDTQYF.

CDR3 sequence: CASSFLSQGEGEAFF. CDR3 DNA: TGTGCCAGCAGCTTTCTGTCCCAGGGGGAAGGTGAAGCTTTCTTT. The V call is TRBV7-8, the J call TRBJ1-1, with 7 bases lining up with TRBD1. V was clipped by 3 bases and J by 7 bases; unmatched bases: 11. Germline V gives CDR1 SGHVS, CDR2 FQNEAQ. The CDR3 contains 15 residues.

Only a few counts were recorded for this clone. The chain joins TRBV27 to TRBJ2-1; 7 bases line up with TRBD2. CDR1 and CDR2 (germline): MNHEY, SMNVEV (reference sequence). CDR3 length: 16 amino acids. The trim removed 2 bases at V and 2 bases at J, leaving 6 bases unmatched. Here the CDR3 reads CASSLIPSGAYNEQFF. The CDR3 nucleotides are TGTGCCAGCAGTTTAATCCCTAGCGGCGCCTACAATGAGCAGTTCTTC.

The rearrangement joins TRBV6-5 to TRBJ2-2; possible D gene TRBD1, 6 bases. Germline V CDR1 and CDR2: MNHEY, SVGAGI. This CDR3 has 13 amino acids. V was trimmed by 6 bases and J by 3 bases, leaving 8 bases between them. CDR3 sequence reads: CASRQGYTGELFF. Written as DNA, the CDR3 is TGTGCCAGCAGACAGGGCTACACCGGGGAGCTGTTTTTT.

The CDR3 DNA sequence: TGTGCCAGCTCACCCCGACGCGGGGATGGCTACACCTTC. As protein: CASSPRRGDGYTF. V gene TRBV18 combines with J gene TRBJ1-2; D is ambiguous. V was shortened by 3 bases and J by 6 bases, with 11 bases between the two germline ends. Germline V gives CDR1 KGHSH, CDR2 LQKENI. This CDR3 has 13 amino acids.

The chain recombines TRBV4-2 with TRBJ1-1; D remains ambiguous. Looked up from germline, CDR1 is LGHNA and CDR2 is YNFKEQ. The CDR3 loop spans 14 amino acids. V was clipped by 1 base and J by 1 base, with 7 bases between them. The CDR3 sequence is CASSQGLENTEAFF. CDR3 nucleotides: TGTGCCAGCAGCCAAGGGTTGGAGAACACTGAAGCTTTCTTT.

The chain joins TRBV12-3 or TRBV12-4 to TRBJ1-4, with D unresolved. The V end lost 7 bases, the J end lost 8 bases, and 14 bases lay between the germline ends. This CDR3 is built from 13 residues. CDR3 amino acids: CASMAGGGEKLFF. CDR3 DNA sequence: TGTGCCAGCATGGCGGGTGGAGGGGAAAAACTGTTTTTT.

The genes are TRBV15 and TRBJ2-7; D gene uncertain. The CDR3 spans 13 residues. Germline V CDR1 and CDR2: LNHNV, YYDKDF (reference sequence). Trimming took 2 bases from V and 6 from J, leaving 11 bases between them. CDR3 bases: TGTGCCACCAGCAGATCGCGTGTCGTCGAGCAGTACTTC. The encoded protein is CATSRSRVVEQYF.

Only one count was recorded for this clone. The chain is built from TRBV2 and TRBJ1-2, with 7 bases matching TRBD1. In germline, CDR1 is SNHLY, CDR2 FYNNEI. With 5 bases clipped from V and 4 bases from J, the junction kept 4 bases outside the gene matches. The CDR3 has 13 amino acids. CDR3 amino acids: CASSTGESYGYTF. Here the CDR3 DNA reads TGTGCCAGCAGTACAGGGGAGAGCTATGGCTACACCTTC.

V and J are TRBV11-2 and TRBJ2-5; the D gene is possibly TRBD2 (5 bases). Germline V lookup: CDR1 SGHAT, CDR2 FQNNGV. V was clipped by 6 bases and J by 3 bases, with 17 bases between them. The CDR3 has 15 amino acids. Written as DNA, the CDR3 is TGTGCCAGCAGGCCTGCCAGAGGGCCCGAAGAGACCCAGTACTTC. Translation: CASRPARGPEETQYF.

The V call is TRBV24-1, the J call TRBJ2-1; 7 nucleotides agree with TRBD1. Per the germline V gene, CDR1 is KGHDR and CDR2 is SFDVKD. This CDR3 spans 16 amino acids. The trim removed 4 bases at V and 4 bases at J, leaving 9 bases unmatched. CDR3 amino acids: CATSDSRTGGYNEQFF. CDR3 DNA sequence: TGTGCCACCAGTGACTCTAGGACAGGAGGTTACAATGAGCAGTTCTTC.

This clone was found once. This chain connects TRBV6-2 or TRBV6-3 to TRBJ1-5; D is undetermined. The CDR3 has 12 amino acids. V was trimmed by 2 bases and J by 5 bases, leaving 4 bases between them. Per germline, CDR1 MNHEY and CDR2 SVGEGT. CDR3 nucleotide sequence: TGTGCCAGCAGTTACGGAGATCAGCCCCAGCATTTT. It specifies CASSYGDQPQHF.